The 25 T cell receptor beta chains reported below all come from one sample, sequenced in a study of Graves' ophthalmopathy and Graves' hyperthyroidism. Amplifying from RNA transcripts, the study obtained TCR beta CDR3 regions. HTBI primers were used in a first-round RT-PCR, which preceded a second-round multiplex PCR. TCRdb re-derived calls from the multiplex PCR reads in MiXCR, one entry per CDR3 protein. The table includes 500,000 to 700,000 distinct CDR3 sequences, less than 40% detected once. Sequencing was done on a sample of peripheral blood or thyroid tissue (not recorded which). The receptors derive from an adult man with Graves' hyperthyroidism.

The V call is TRBV7-2, the J call TRBJ1-2; D uncertain. The CDR3 is 13 residues long. Trimming left V 5 bases short and J 3 bases short, with 10 bases between. Germline V gene data show CDR1 as SGHTA and CDR2 as FQGNSA. DNA of the CDR3: TGTGCCAGCAGCCCCGACGGATACTATGGCTACACCTTC. This translates into CASSPDGYYGYTF.

In this sample, this clonotype turned up many times. The V and J genes are TRBV19 and TRBJ1-1; the D is unclear. V was trimmed by 2 bases and J by 1 base, leaving 5 bases between them. This CDR3 is built from 13 residues. The V gene's germline CDR1 is LNHDA and CDR2 SQIVND (reference sequence). The CDR3 sequence is CASSIRRNTEAFF. CDR3 in DNA: TGTGCCAGTAGTATACGGAGGAACACTGAAGCTTTCTTT. The variable domain in full, with the rest retrieved from reference TRBV19 and TRBJ1-1, is DGGITQSPKYLFRKEGQNVTLSCEQNLNHDAMYWYRQDPGQGLRLIYYSQIVNDFQKGDIAEGYSVSREKKESFPLTVTSAQKNPTAFYLCASSIRRNTEAFFGQGTRLTVV.

V and J are TRBV10-3 and TRBJ2-2; 11 nucleotides match TRBD2. The V gene's germline CDR1 is ENHRY and CDR2 SYGVKD. V lost 5 bases, J lost 1 base, and 3 bases stayed unmatched. The CDR3 has 16 residues. The CDR3 DNA follows: TGTGCCATCAGTCAGACTAGCGGGAAGAACACCGGGGAGCTGTTTTTT. Translating it yields CAISQTSGKNTGELFF.

The chain recombines TRBV7-9 with TRBJ2-7; D may be TRBD1 (6 bases). V dropped 5 bases and J dropped 2 bases, with 16 bases sitting between them. The CDR3 loop spans 15 amino acids. CDR1 and CDR2 from the germline V gene are SEHNR and FQNEAQ (reference sequence). The CDR3 DNA reads TGTGCCAGCAGCGAGACCGGGACACTTGCCTACGAGCAGTACTTC. Translating gives CASSETGTLAYEQYF.

The V and J genes are TRBV20-1 and TRBJ2-7, with 10 bases aligning to TRBD2. J was trimmed by 5 bases and V by 3 bases; bases with no gene match: 10. The CDR3 is 15 residues long. CDR1 and CDR2 (germline): DFQATT, SNEGSKA (reference sequence). CDR3 DNA sequence: TGCAGTGCTAGGAGTCTAGCGGGAGTTTTCGACGAGCAGTACTTC. Its protein is CSARSLAGVFDEQYF.

This clonotype was observed many times. This chain uses TRBV7-6 with TRBJ1-1, with D perhaps matching TRBD1 (6 bases). CDR1 is SGHVS, CDR2 FNYEAQ, per germline. Trimming took 1 base from V and 3 from J, leaving 12 bases between them. The CDR3 is 15 amino acids. The CDR3 region is CASSLGTAWDTEAFF. The CDR3 DNA follows: TGTGCCAGCAGCTTAGGGACAGCTTGGGACACTGAAGCTTTCTTT.

The chain is built from TRBV24-1 and TRBJ2-1; perhaps TRBD2 as D (5 bases). The germline gives CDR1 KGHDR, CDR2 SFDVKD. Trimming left V 3 bases short and J 10 bases short, with 12 bases between. The CDR3 extends over 13 amino acids. The DNA for the CDR3 is TGTGCCACCAGTGATGCCGGACTCCGAGAGCAGTTCTTC. Translating it yields CATSDAGLREQFF.

The rearrangement uses TRBV29-1 and TRBJ2-3; D uncertain. The CDR3 extends over 12 amino acids. CDR1 and CDR2 (germline): SQVTM, ANQGSEA. Deletions cut 5 bases from V and 3 bases from J, with 9 bases between. DNA for the CDR3: TGCAGCGTTCCCCTAGGGACAGATACGCAGTATTTT. Protein: CSVPLGTDTQYF.

In this sample, this clonotype turned up many times. The chain employs TRBV6-5 and TRBJ1-2; D is ambiguous. V lost 6 bases to trimming and J lost 8 bases, with 13 bases between them. The CDR3 consists of 12 residues. The V gene's germline CDR1 is MNHEY and CDR2 SVGAGI. CDR3 protein: CASRPGEDGYTF. The DNA of the CDR3 is TGTGCCAGCAGGCCCGGGGAGGACGGCTACACCTTC.

The chain uses TRBV15 and TRBJ1-2; TRBD1 matches at 7 bases. This CDR3 has 13 amino acids. V lost 3 bases and J lost 10; bases outside the gene matches: 8. Per germline, CDR1 LNHNV and CDR2 YYDKDF (reference sequence). The CDR3 bases are TGTGCCACCAGCAGGACAGGGAATCTGGACTACACCTTC. Protein sequence: CATSRTGNLDYTF. Full variable domain (rest looked up from reference TRBV15 and TRBJ1-2): DAMVIQNPRYQVTQFGKPVTLSCSQTLNHNVMYWYQQKSSQAPKLLFHYYDKDFNNEADTPDNFQSRRPNTSFCFLDIRSPGLGDTAMYLCATSRTGNLDYTFGSGTRLTVV.

This clonotype turned up a few times. The chain employs TRBV12-3 or TRBV12-4 and TRBJ1-6; D is uncertain. V lost 5 bases and J lost 6, with 17 bases in between. The length of the CDR3 is 16 residues. CDR3 sequence: CASSARRALANSPLHF. DNA for the CDR3: TGTGCCAGCAGTGCCCGGAGGGCCCTAGCTAATTCACCCCTCCACTTT.

This clonotype was observed a handful of times. This chain joins TRBV11-3 and TRBJ2-5; tentatively, D is TRBD1 or TRBD2 (5 bases each). Trimming pared 0 bases from V and 5 bases from J, leaving 19 bases between. The CDR3 totals 17 residues. The V gene's germline CDR1 is SGHNT and CDR2 YENEEA. CDR3 loop: CASSLDPGAALRETQYF. The CDR3 bases are TGTGCCAGCAGCTTAGATCCCGGGGCGGCCCTGCGGGAGACCCAGTACTTC.

On this clonotype: A much larger clone lies a single base off, so this may be a read error. Here the CDR3 omits its conserved ending phenylalanine or tryptophan, so a read error is the likely source. The rearrangement uses TRBV7-3 and TRBJ2-7; D call uncertain. Germline CDR1 reads SGHTA; CDR2 reads FQGTGA. With 8 bases removed from V and 7 bases from J, the gap between germline ends came to 12 bases. The CDR3 loop spans 11 amino acids. The CDR3 protein is CASPPCGEQYS. As DNA, the CDR3 is TGTGCCAGCCCGCCGTGTGGGGAGCAGTACTCC.

The chain combines TRBV20-1 with TRBJ2-7; TRBD1 or TRBD2 may be the D gene (5 bases each). The J call may be faulty, since TRBJ2-1 better matches the DNA end. Germline V gives CDR1 DFQATT, CDR2 SNEGSKA (reference sequence). CDR3 length: 11 residues. The CDR3 DNA follows: TGCAGTGCTAGGGTTGGGGGTCCGCAGTTCTTC. It codes for CSARVGGPQFF.

The chain carries TRBV24-1 and TRBJ2-5; TRBD2 matches at 14 bases. Losses at the gene ends were 1 base for V and 2 bases for J; bases not matched to a gene: 2. Germline-derived CDR1 and CDR2 are KGHDR and SFDVKD. The CDR3 extends over 17 amino acids. DNA of the CDR3: TGTGCCACCAGTGATTTTGGGACTAGCGGGAGTCAAGAGACCCAGTACTTC. As protein: CATSDFGTSGSQETQYF.

This clonotype was detected many times. The genes are TRBV7-8 and TRBJ2-7, with a weak D call TRBD1 (5 bases). The CDR3 has 15 residues. The germline CDR1 and CDR2 sequences are SGHVS and FQNEAQ. V gave up 4 bases and J gave up 4 bases, with 17 bases separating them. The CDR3 here is CASSWKQGASYEQYF. CDR3 sequence (DNA): TGTGCCAGCAGCTGGAAGCAAGGGGCCTCTTACGAGCAGTACTTC.

This clonotype appeared a few times. V is TRBV5-5 and J is TRBJ1-1; D remains ambiguous. V lost 0 bases and J lost 3, with 9 bases in between. Per germline, CDR1 SGHKS and CDR2 YYEKEE (reference sequence). CDR3 length: 14 residues. In nucleotides, the CDR3 is TGTGCCAGCAGCTTGGAGGTTACCTACACTGAAGCTTTCTTT. Translation gives CASSLEVTYTEAFF.

Many counts were recorded for this clonotype. The chain is built from TRBV7-9 and TRBJ1-4; 7 positions agree with TRBD1. The CDR3 runs to 13 residues. Germline CDR1 and CDR2: SEHNR and FQNEAQ (reference sequence). V was pared by 3 bases and J by 5 bases, with 0 bases of the junction left unmatched. In DNA form, the CDR3 reads TGTGCCAGCAGCTTGACAGGGAATGAAAAACTGTTTTTT. This translates into CASSLTGNEKLFF.

Ten or more counts support this clonotype. V gene TRBV24-1 combines with J gene TRBJ1-2, with 9 bases lining up with TRBD1. V trimming: 4 bases; J trimming: 4 bases; junction bases outside the gene matches: 3. Germline V gives CDR1 KGHDR, CDR2 SFDVKD. CDR3 length: 14 residues. CDR3 amino acids: CATSETGGFYGYTF. The CDR3, as DNA: TGTGCCACCAGTGAAACAGGGGGCTTCTATGGCTACACCTTC.

This clonotype appeared a few times. In DNA, the CDR3 is TGTGCCAGCAGTTTTCGAGGTCGAGGTTCACCCCTCCACTTT. Its protein is CASSFRGRGSPLHF. V gene TRBV28 combines with J gene TRBJ1-6, with unresolved D. CDR3 length equals 14 residues. Looked up from germline, CDR1 is MDHEN and CDR2 is SYDVKM. V was clipped by 3 bases and J by 9 bases, with 12 bases between them.

This chain joins TRBV10-3 and TRBJ2-5, with D uncertain. Germline V gives CDR1 ENHRY, CDR2 SYGVKD. CDR3 length: 13 amino acids. Trimming took off 5 bases at V and 2 bases at J, with 9 bases between the two ends. The CDR3 region has the DNA TGTGCCATCAGTTCGGCTAGACAAGAGACCCAGTACTTC. Protein product: CAISSARQETQYF.

In this sample, this clonotype turned up many times. Here the CDR3 DNA reads TGTGCCATCAGCCCTGATAGCTCCTATAATTCACCCCTCCACTTT. Its protein product is CAISPDSSYNSPLHF. The V gene is TRBV10-3, the J gene TRBJ1-6; no firm D call. Trimming cost V 6 bases and J 0 bases, with 9 bases left between them. Looked up from germline, CDR1 is ENHRY and CDR2 is SYGVKD. The CDR3 extends over 15 amino acids.

The chain carries TRBV12-3 or TRBV12-4 and TRBJ1-1, with a tentative D call TRBD1 (5 bases). This CDR3 has 16 amino acids. V was cut by 6 bases and J by 1 base, with 18 bases left in between. This CDR3 is CASSPGLLNGNTEAFF. In nucleotides, the CDR3 is TGTGCCAGCAGCCCGGGACTACTTAACGGGAACACTGAAGCTTTCTTT.

The V and J genes are TRBV28 and TRBJ1-2, with 9 bases fitting TRBD1. Germline CDR1 MDHEN, CDR2 SYDVKM. J lost 3 bases, V lost 8 bases, and 10 bases had no gene match. The CDR3 spans 15 residues. The CDR3 sequence: CASRYRGRIDYGYTF. The CDR3, as DNA: TGTGCCAGCCGATACAGGGGGCGAATCGACTATGGCTACACCTTC.

There are many counts of this clonotype. The chain couples TRBV7-9 to TRBJ1-6; D might be TRBD1 (5 bases). The CDR3 totals 15 residues. V was shortened by 1 base and J by 1 base, with 5 bases between the two germline ends. Germline CDR1 is SEHNR and CDR2 is FQNEAQ (reference sequence). In DNA, the CDR3 is TGTGCCAGCAGCTTAGGGGGGTCCTATAATTCACCCCTCCACTTT. Residues: CASSLGGSYNSPLHF.